These 30 T cell receptor beta chains originate from one sample sequenced in a study of tumor-infiltrating lymphocytes in oesophageal squamous cell carcinoma. Each CDR3 protein gets one entry after TCRdb re-called the PCR reads with MiXCR. The sample shows tens of thousands of distinct CDR3 sequences, more than 30% of them seen only once. The sample consisted of esophageal tumor tissue. The source of these receptors is a male donor with esophageal squamous cell carcinoma.

This clonotype was recorded many times. Being one base from a much bigger clone, this may be a read error. The CDR3 loop is CASSPDPRPPYNEQYF. CDR3 nucleotide sequence: TGTGCCAGCAGCCCGGACCCGAGACCCCCCTACAATGAGCAGTACTTC. This chain uses TRBV4-2 with TRBJ2-7; D call uncertain. The CDR3 spans 16 residues. Germline loops: CDR1 LGHNA, CDR2 YNFKEQ. Between the trimmed V and J ends, which lost 4 bases and 7 bases, there was a span of 23 bases.

The table lists this clonotype with a few counts. At one end, the junction sequence differs from germline, possibly due to a read error. The V call is TRBV7-8, the J call TRBJ2-7; the match to TRBD2 covers 16 bases. Germline assignment: CDR1 SGHVS and CDR2 FQNEAQ. This CDR3 has 18 residues. The CDR3 protein is CAIPGGLAGGPYTGELYF. Here the CDR3 DNA reads TGTGCCATCCCAGGGGGACTAGCGGGGGGGCCGTATACCGGGGAGCTGTACTTC.

This clonotype showed up many times. The V and J genes are TRBV28 and TRBJ2-4; TRBD2 matches at 13 bases. The J call may be wrong; the DNA end is better matched by TRBJ2-7. Germline CDR1 MDHEN, CDR2 SYDVKM. The CDR3 is made up of 18 amino acids. The CDR3 bases are TGTGCCAGCACCCCGTTGGGACTAGCGGGATTCAGTTCCTACGAGCAGTACTTC. This codes for CASTPLGLAGFSSYEQYF.

This clonotype was counted between two and nine times. This may arise from a read error, as a much more abundant clone is one base away. The chain joins TRBV19 to TRBJ2-5; 8 bases are a match to TRBD1. Trimming at V came to 3 bases and at J to 11 bases, leaving 23 bases not matched to a gene. The length of the CDR3 is 18 residues. Germline V CDR1 and CDR2: LNHDA, SQIVND (reference sequence). The CDR3 protein is CASSISRGVDRGRYEQYF. In DNA, the CDR3 is TGTGCCAGTAGTATTAGTCGAGGGGTTGACAGGGGTCGTTATGAGCAGTACTTC.

V usage is TRBV7-3 and J usage is TRBJ2-1; TRBD2 is a possible D gene (6 bases). In germline, CDR1 is SGHTA, CDR2 FQGTGA. The CDR3 extends over 15 amino acids. V was shortened by 1 base and J by 3 bases, with 10 bases between the two germline ends. Written as DNA, the CDR3 is TGTGCCAGCAGCTTAATCGCGGGAAGCTACAATGAGCAGTTCTTC. Translating it yields CASSLIAGSYNEQFF.

This clonotype was counted at least ten times. CDR3 DNA sequence: TGTGCCAGCAGTTTGAGGGGACTTCTTTACGAGCAGTACTTC. Translation gives CASSLRGLLYEQYF. The chain carries TRBV28 and TRBJ2-7; the D gene is possibly TRBD2 (6 bases). The CDR3 is 14 amino acids. Germline V gives CDR1 MDHEN, CDR2 SYDVKM. Deletions cut 3 bases from V and 4 bases from J, with 13 bases between.

Within the sample, this clonotype is medium-sized. J is TRBJ1-1 and V is TRBV7-8; tentative D call: TRBD1 (6 bases). This CDR3 has 12 amino acids. Per the germline V gene, CDR1 is SGHVS and CDR2 is FQNEAQ. V was pared by 5 bases and J by 8 bases, with 12 bases between. CDR3 nucleotides: TGTGCCAGCAGCCAATCCGGGACAGAAGCTTTCTTT. It is translated as CASSQSGTEAFF.

This clonotype is classed as medium-sized. The genes are TRBV7-9 and TRBJ2-7, with D possibly being TRBD1 (6 bases). This CDR3 is built from 15 residues. V was shortened by 5 bases and J by 1 base, with 15 bases between the two germline ends. Germline CDR1 reads SEHNR; CDR2 reads FQNEAQ (reference sequence). CDR3 nucleotide sequence: TGTGCCAGCAGCGGGGACATACCGATTTCCTACGAGCAGTACTTC. Its translation: CASSGDIPISYEQYF.

Remarks on this clonotype: The conserved phenylalanine or tryptophan is not found at the CDR3 terminus, so this likely reflects a read error. It is unclear where the CDR3 begins or ends on the DNA, so no DNA is shown, and the CDR3 is as TCRdb lists it. This chain joins TRBV28 and TRBJ2-5. The CDR3 sequence runs 15 residues, both termini included. Looked up from germline, CDR1 is MDHEN and CDR2 is SYDVKM. CDR3 region: CASSFGDNYGYTFGS.

This rearrangement joins TRBV6-1 to TRBJ2-7; 11 bases map to TRBD2. The J call is uncertain, as TRBJ2-1 better fits the DNA end. The CDR3 is 14 residues long. Germline values: CDR1 MNHNS, CDR2 SASEGT. CDR3 nucleotide sequence: TGTGCCAGCAGTAAACTAGCGGGAGTCAGTGAGCAGTTCTTC. Amino acids: CASSKLAGVSEQFF.

This clonotype ranks as medium-sized (0.01 to 0.1%). The V gene is TRBV14, the J gene TRBJ2-7; tentative D call: TRBD2 (6 bases). CDR3 length equals 15 residues. Germline lookup yields CDR1 SGHDN and CDR2 FVKESK. V was pared by 3 bases and J by 3 bases, with 15 bases between. This CDR3 reads CASSHGTSTYYEQYF. CDR3 in DNA: TGTGCCAGCAGCCATGGGACTTCTACCTACTACGAGCAGTACTTC. Full variable domain (remainder filled in from reference TRBV14 and TRBJ2-7): EAGVTQFPSHSVIEKGQTVTLRCDPISGHDNLYWYRRVMGKEIKFLLHFVKESKQDESGMPNNRFLAERTGGTYSTLKVQPAELEDSGVYFCASSHGTSTYYEQYFGPGTRLTVT.

Points on this clonotype: This CDR3 is missing its conserved last phenylalanine or tryptophan, likely due to a read error. The DNA is omitted, as the CDR3 cannot be located on it reliably, and the CDR3 follows TCRdb's listing. This chain connects TRBV7-2 to TRBJ1-1; TRBD1, as called in the table, went unchecked against the DNA. The CDR3 is 19 residues long, ends included. CDR1 is SGHTA, CDR2 FQGNSA, per germline. CDR3 sequence reads: CASSHPLAGEGTMSSTSGQ.

The sample holds many counts of this clonotype. This chain joins TRBV5-1 and TRBJ2-3, with a tentative D call TRBD2 (5 bases). Germline lookup yields CDR1 SGHRS and CDR2 YFSETQ. This CDR3 contains 16 residues. The V end lost 0 bases, the J end lost 0 bases, and 11 bases lay between the germline ends. CDR3 sequence reads: CASSLGLATSTDTQYF. The CDR3 nucleotides are TGCGCCAGCAGCTTGGGGCTAGCAACTAGCACAGATACGCAGTATTTT.

The V and J genes are TRBV12-3 or TRBV12-4 and TRBJ2-1, with D possibly matching TRBD1 (5 bases). The last part of the DNA fits TRBJ2-5 better; the J call may be wrong. The CDR3 is made up of 13 amino acids. DNA of the CDR3: TGTGCCAGCAGTCGGCAGGGCCTGGAGACCCAGTACTTC. The encoded protein is CASSRQGLETQYF.

The V call is TRBV15, the J call TRBJ2-1; no reliable D call. The J call may be in error: the DNA end matches TRBJ2-7 better. The CDR3 spans 13 residues. Germline V gives CDR1 LNHNV, CDR2 YYDKDF (reference sequence). CDR3 DNA sequence: TGTGCCACCAGCAGAGATCCTACTGGCGAGCAGTACTTC. Residues: CATSRDPTGEQYF.

The chain employs TRBV20-1 and TRBJ1-2; no definite D call. The CDR3 consists of 12 residues. V lost 0 bases, J lost 4 bases, and 6 bases lay in between. Germline V gene sequence: CDR1 DFQATT, CDR2 SNEGSKA (reference sequence). The CDR3 loop is CSARDGSYGYTF. CDR3 nucleotide sequence: TGCAGTGCTAGAGATGGCTCCTATGGCTACACCTTC.

This clonotype was counted at least ten times. The chain recombines TRBV28 with TRBJ1-1, with D possibly being TRBD1 (5 bases). Trimming removed 1 base from V and 2 bases from J, with 11 bases in between. The CDR3 totals 15 residues. Germline CDR1 is MDHEN and CDR2 is SYDVKM. The CDR3: CASSLLGAGNTEAFF. The CDR3 bases are TGTGCCAGCAGTTTATTAGGGGCAGGAAACACTGAAGCTTTCTTT.

This chain joins TRBV20-1 and TRBJ2-3; D not resolved. Germline loops: CDR1 DFQATT, CDR2 SNEGSKA (reference sequence). Trimming took off 0 bases at V and 5 bases at J, with 15 bases between the two ends. This CDR3 contains 15 residues. Here the CDR3 DNA reads TGCAGTGCTAGAGATACGTTAGAATTCGGAGATACGCAGTATTTT. Residues: CSARDTLEFGDTQYF.

In its sample, this clonotype is large. The chain carries TRBV7-9 and TRBJ2-2, with 9 positions matching TRBD1. Unmatched junction bases numbered 5, after V lost 6 bases and J lost 3 bases. The length of the CDR3 is 15 residues. The germline V gene has CDR1 SEHNR and CDR2 FQNEAQ (reference sequence). The CDR3 is CASRYGQGYTGELFF. CDR3 coding DNA: TGTGCCAGCAGATACGGACAGGGGTACACCGGGGAGCTGTTTTTT.

The sample holds a few counts of this clonotype. The chain has TRBV11-1 and TRBJ2-3, with D possibly being TRBD1 (6 bases). In germline, CDR1 is SGHAT, CDR2 FQDESV (reference sequence). The length of the CDR3 is 16 residues. The V and J ends lost 5 bases and 0 bases respectively, with 15 bases between them. In DNA form, the CDR3 reads TGTGCCAGCAGCGGCAGAGGACAGCCTAGCACAGATACGCAGTATTTT. It is translated as CASSGRGQPSTDTQYF.

CDR3 residues: CASSSPARGGEQYF. CDR3 sequence (DNA): TGTGCCAGCAGCTCCCCGGCAAGGGGAGGCGAGCAGTACTTC. The gene calls are TRBV11-2 and TRBJ2-5; possibly TRBD2 for D (6 bases). The J call is in doubt because the DNA end fits TRBJ2-7 better. This CDR3 is 14 amino acids long. Germline assignment: CDR1 SGHAT and CDR2 FQNNGV.

This clonotype was observed at least ten times. This may come from a read error, since a much larger clone is one base off. The chain carries TRBV12-3 or TRBV12-4 and TRBJ2-7; 7 bases match TRBD2. The CDR3 has 16 residues. With 4 bases clipped from V and 7 bases from J, the junction kept 16 bases outside the gene matches. This chain's CDR3 is CASSSGLAAGYNEQYF. In DNA, the CDR3 is TGTGCCAGCAGTTCGGGGCTAGCGGCCGGCTACAATGAGCAGTACTTC.

This clonotype has at least ten counts. The chain recombines TRBV6-1 with TRBJ2-7; 7 nucleotides align to TRBD1. Germline assignment: CDR1 MNHNS and CDR2 SASEGT. V dropped 2 bases and J dropped 0; count of bases not matched to a gene: 4. The CDR3 sequence is 15 residues long. The DNA for the CDR3 is TGTGCCAGCAGTGAATACGGGGACAGCTCCTACGAGCAGTACTTC. This sequence encodes CASSEYGDSSYEQYF.

The chain couples TRBV19 to TRBJ1-1; possibly TRBD1 for D (5 bases). This CDR3 contains 15 residues. CDR1 and CDR2 (germline): LNHDA, SQIVND (reference sequence). Trimming took off 4 bases at V and 3 bases at J, with 15 bases between the two ends. Written as DNA, the CDR3 is TGTGCCAGTAGTAGCGGGGGTGAGAAGGACACTGAAGCTTTCTTT. Its protein product is CASSSGGEKDTEAFF.

This clonotype has a handful of counts. The V and J genes are TRBV7-2 and TRBJ2-5, with D perhaps assigned TRBD1 or TRBD2 (5 bases each). Trimming stripped 3 bases from V and 11 bases from J, with 16 bases between. CDR1 and CDR2 (germline): SGHTA, FQGNSA. This CDR3 has 13 amino acids. CDR3 DNA: TGTGCCAGCAGCTTTACCGGGACGGAAGAGCAGTACTTC. Its protein product is CASSFTGTEEQYF.

This clonotype was observed at least ten times. V and J are TRBV11-2 and TRBJ1-2, with D unresolved. The CDR3 length is 14 residues. The germline gives CDR1 SGHAT, CDR2 FQNNGV. V was pared by 2 bases and J by 8 bases, with 15 bases between. For the CDR3, the DNA is TGTGCCAGCAGCTTAACAGCGATCCGAGGGGGCTACACCTTC. This gives the protein CASSLTAIRGGYTF.

By share, this clonotype ranks as medium-sized (0.01 to 0.1%). V gene TRBV7-3 combines with J gene TRBJ2-3; 9 nucleotides agree with TRBD2. The CDR3 runs to 14 residues. Germline-derived CDR1 and CDR2 are SGHTA and FQGTGA. J was trimmed by 3 bases and V by 4 bases; bases with no gene match: 2. This chain's CDR3 is CASSSGLATDTQYF. The CDR3 DNA sequence: TGTGCCAGCAGCTCCGGACTAGCGACAGATACGCAGTATTTT.

Comments on this clonotype: Its ends do not fully match the called genes, so a read error is possible. The CDR3 reads CASTLAGYQETQYF. The CDR3 DNA is TGTGCCAGCACCTTAGCGGGGTACCAAGAGACCCAGTACTTC. V usage is TRBV7-8 and J usage is TRBJ2-5, with TRBD2 matching over 8 bases. CDR3 size: 14 residues. Germline V CDR1 and CDR2: SGHVS, FQNEAQ.

CDR3 residues: CASSLGPEQYF. The DNA of the CDR3 is TGTGCCAGCAGCTTAGGTCCCGAGCAGTACTTC. The chain has TRBV7-2 and TRBJ2-4; D is uncertain. The J call may be wrong; the DNA end is better matched by TRBJ2-7. Looked up from germline, CDR1 is SGHTA and CDR2 is FQGNSA. The CDR3 runs to 11 residues.

The rearrangement links TRBV6-1 to TRBJ2-5; D gene ambiguous. The J call is doubtful: the DNA matches TRBJ2-1 better. Per germline, CDR1 MNHNS and CDR2 SASEGT. The CDR3 extends over 13 amino acids. The CDR3 DNA sequence: TGTGCCAGCAGTGCTTTCTGGTCCTACGAGCAGTTCTTC. Translation: CASSAFWSYEQFF.